This T cell receptor beta chain was observed in a study of cytomegalovirus exposure and HLA in healthy donors. Across the whole study: Of the donors genotyped, several hundred in all, around 76% fell in the Caucasian-associated ancestry cluster.

Findings of the study overall: Among the CMV-associated chains, a few were confirmed in vitro as specific for CMV antigens.

Germline loops: CDR1 KGHSH, CDR2 LQKENI. V dropped 4 bases and J dropped 1 base, with 12 bases sitting between them. The length of the CDR3 is 15 residues. Healthy bone marrow donors made up the cohort. The study sampled nominally healthy donors, though unrecorded immune exposures were likely. Comments on this clone: Its antigen is still unknown.

This PCR relied on a set of 60 Vbeta primers and 13 Jbeta primers. Libraries were prepared by immunoSEQ multiplex PCR; TCRdb keeps only in-frame clonotypes and omits some of them. Of approximately 190,000 clones in the sample, roughly 85% were seen once. This rearrangement joins TRBV18 to TRBJ2-3; TRBD1 is a possible D gene (5 bases). The sample taken for sequencing was PBMCs. The TCR was taken from a woman aged 18-30 years in good health and CMV-seronegative. The CDR3 protein is CASSQGLGRTDTQYF. DNA of the CDR3: TGTGCCAGCTCACAGGGGCTTGGGCGCACAGATACGCAGTATTTT.